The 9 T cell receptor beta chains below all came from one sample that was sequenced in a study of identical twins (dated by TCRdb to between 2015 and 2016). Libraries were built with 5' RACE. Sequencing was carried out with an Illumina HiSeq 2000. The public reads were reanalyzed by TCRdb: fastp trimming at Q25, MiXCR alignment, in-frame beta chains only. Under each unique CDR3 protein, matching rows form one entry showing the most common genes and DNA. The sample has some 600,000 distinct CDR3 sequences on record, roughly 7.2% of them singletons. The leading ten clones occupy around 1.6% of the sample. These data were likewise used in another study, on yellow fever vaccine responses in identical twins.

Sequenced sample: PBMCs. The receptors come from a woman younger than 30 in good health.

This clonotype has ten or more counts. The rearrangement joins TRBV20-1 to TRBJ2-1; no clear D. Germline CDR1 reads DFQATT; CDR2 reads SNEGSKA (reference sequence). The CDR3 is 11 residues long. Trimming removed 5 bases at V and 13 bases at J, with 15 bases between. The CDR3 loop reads CSAPASWGQFF. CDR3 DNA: TGCAGTGCTCCCGCATCGTGGGGACAGTTCTTC.

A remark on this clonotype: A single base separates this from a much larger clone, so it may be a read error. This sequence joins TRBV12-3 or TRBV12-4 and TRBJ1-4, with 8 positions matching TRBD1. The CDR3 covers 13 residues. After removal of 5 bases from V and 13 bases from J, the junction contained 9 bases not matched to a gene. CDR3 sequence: CASSPGQGQILFF. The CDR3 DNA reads TGTGCCAGCAGTCCCGGACAGGGACAAATACTGTTTTTT.

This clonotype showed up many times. The CDR3 DNA is TGCGCCAGCAGTCTTGAGTTCGCGTCCTACAATGAGCAGTTCTTC. Its protein is CASSLEFASYNEQFF. V and J are TRBV5-1 and TRBJ2-1, with unresolved D. Germline loops: CDR1 SGHRS, CDR2 YFSETQ. Trimming shortened V by 5 bases and J by 1 base, and 13 bases separated the two germline ends. The length of the CDR3 is 15 residues.

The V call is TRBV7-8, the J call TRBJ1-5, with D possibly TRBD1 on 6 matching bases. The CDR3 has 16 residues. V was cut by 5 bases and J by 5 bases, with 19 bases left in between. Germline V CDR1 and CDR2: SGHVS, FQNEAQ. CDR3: CASSVSGTYYDQPQHF. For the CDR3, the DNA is TGTGCCAGCAGCGTATCCGGGACATACTACGATCAGCCCCAGCATTTT. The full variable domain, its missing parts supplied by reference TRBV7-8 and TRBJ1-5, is GAGVSQSPRYKVAKRGQDVALRCDPISGHVSLFWYQQALGQGPEFLTYFQNEAQLDKSGLPSDRFFAERPEGSVSTLKIQRTQQEDSAVYLCASSVSGTYYDQPQHFGDGTRLSIL.

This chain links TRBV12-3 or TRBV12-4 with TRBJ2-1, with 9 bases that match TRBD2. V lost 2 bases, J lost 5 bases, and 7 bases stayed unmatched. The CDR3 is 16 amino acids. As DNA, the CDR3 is TGTGCCAGCAGTTTATTCTCTAGCGGGAACAACAATGAGCAGTTCTTC. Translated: CASSLFSSGNNNEQFF.

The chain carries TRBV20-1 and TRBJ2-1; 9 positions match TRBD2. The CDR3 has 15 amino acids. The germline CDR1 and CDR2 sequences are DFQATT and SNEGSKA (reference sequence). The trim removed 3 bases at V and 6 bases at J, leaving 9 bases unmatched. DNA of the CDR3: TGCAGTGCTAGGGGAGTCGGACTAGCGAGCAATGAGCAGTTCTTC. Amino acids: CSARGVGLASNEQFF.

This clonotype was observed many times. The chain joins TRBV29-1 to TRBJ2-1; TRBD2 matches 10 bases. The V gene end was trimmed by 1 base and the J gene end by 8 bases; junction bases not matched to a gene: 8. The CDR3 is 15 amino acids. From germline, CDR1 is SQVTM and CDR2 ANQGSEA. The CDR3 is CSVEAPASGSYEQFF. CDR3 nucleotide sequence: TGCAGCGTTGAAGCCCCGGCTAGCGGGAGCTATGAGCAGTTCTTC.

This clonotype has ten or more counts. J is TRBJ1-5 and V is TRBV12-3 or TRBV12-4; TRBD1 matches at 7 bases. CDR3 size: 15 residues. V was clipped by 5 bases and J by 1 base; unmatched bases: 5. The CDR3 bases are TGTGCCAGCAGTCAGACAGGGTTGAGCAATCAGCCCCAGCATTTT. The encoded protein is CASSQTGLSNQPQHF.

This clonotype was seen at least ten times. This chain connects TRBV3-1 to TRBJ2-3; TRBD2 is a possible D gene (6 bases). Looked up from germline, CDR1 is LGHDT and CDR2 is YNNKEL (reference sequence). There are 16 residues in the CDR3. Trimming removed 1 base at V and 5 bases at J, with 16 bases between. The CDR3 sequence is CASSQGSAGPGDTQYF. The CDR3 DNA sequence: TGTGCCAGCAGCCAAGGGTCTGCGGGGCCCGGAGATACGCAGTATTTT.